This entry describes one TCR beta chain. TCRdb recomputed calls from the RT-PCR reads with MiXCR, one row per CDR3 protein. The repertoire holds approximately 160,000 distinct CDR3 sequences, roughly 31% seen once, with 3.2% in the top ten. Germline V gene lookup returns CDR1 MNHEY and CDR2 SVGAGI. V lost 0 bases and J 4 bases, leaving 12 bases between the germline ends. CDR3 size: 15 residues. The data originate from a study of patients and donors after allogeneic stem cell transplantation. The chain carries TRBV6-5 and TRBJ1-2; D is unclear. This TCR derives from a human donor who was either an allogeneic HSCT recipient or a stem cell or donor lymphocyte infusion donor (not recorded which). It is not recorded whose cells these are; they may come from a transplant donor. What was sequenced was blood, either unsorted or a sorted T cell fraction (not recorded which). The CDR3 loop is CASSYSIGLLYGYTF. The CDR3 bases are TGTGCCAGCAGTTACTCGATCGGCCTACTCTATGGCTACACCTTC.